Below, one T cell receptor beta chain is given with its context. A read error may account for a junction end that differs from germline. The record originates from a study of cytomegalovirus exposure and HLA in healthy donors. Germline V gene data show CDR1 as LNHDA and CDR2 as SQIVND (reference sequence). There are 15 residues in the CDR3. PCR involved 60 Vbeta and 13 Jbeta primers. TCRdb's table, derived via immunoSEQ multiplex PCR, lists solely in-frame clones and lacks some. The repertoire holds over 110,000 clones, with under 90% as singletons. The chain uses TRBV19 and TRBJ1-1, with D possibly matching TRBD1 (6 bases). The specimen sequenced was PBMCs. This clonotype was sampled from a male donor in good health and CMV-seronegative. The DNA of the CDR3 is TGTGCCAGTAGTGCAGCCGGGACACTGAAGACTGAAGCTTTCTTT. Its protein product is CASSAAGTLKTEAFF. The full variable domain, completed using reference TRBV19 and TRBJ1-1, is DGGITQSPKYLFRKEGQNVTLSCEQNLNHDAMYWYRQDPGQGLRLIYYSQIVNDFQKGDIAEGYSVSREKKESFPLTVTSAQKNPTAFYLCASSAAGTLKTEAFFGQGTRLTVV.